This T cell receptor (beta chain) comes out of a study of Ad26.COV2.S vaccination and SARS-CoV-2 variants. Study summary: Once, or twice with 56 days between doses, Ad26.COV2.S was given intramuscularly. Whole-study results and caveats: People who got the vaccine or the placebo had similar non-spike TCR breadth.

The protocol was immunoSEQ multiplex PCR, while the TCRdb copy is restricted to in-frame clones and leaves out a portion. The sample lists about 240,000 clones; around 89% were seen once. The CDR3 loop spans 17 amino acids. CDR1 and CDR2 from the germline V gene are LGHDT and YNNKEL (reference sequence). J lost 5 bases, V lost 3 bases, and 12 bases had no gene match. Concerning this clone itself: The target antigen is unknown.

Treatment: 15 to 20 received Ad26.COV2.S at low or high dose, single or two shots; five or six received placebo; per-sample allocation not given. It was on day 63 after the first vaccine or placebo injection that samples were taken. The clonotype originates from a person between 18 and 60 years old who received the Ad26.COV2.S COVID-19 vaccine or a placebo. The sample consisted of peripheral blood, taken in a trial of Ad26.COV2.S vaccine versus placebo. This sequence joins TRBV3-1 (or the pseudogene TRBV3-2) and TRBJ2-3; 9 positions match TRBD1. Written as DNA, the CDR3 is TGTGCCAGCAGCCAGAGCCGGGGGGACAGGGATGGAGATACGCAGTATTTT. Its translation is CASSQSRGDRDGDTQYF.